The 5 T cell receptor beta chains listed next were all sequenced from one sample in a study of beta chain features in type 1 diabetes. Sequencing targeted expressed TCRB transcripts, as all isolated RNA had been reverse transcribed. Produced via immunoSEQ multiplex PCR; TCRdb's table is partial and in-frame only. The table includes approximately 400,000 clones, more than 12% detected once. Sequencing used naive CD4+ T cells from blood. Receptor source: a woman between 18 and 30 years old in good health.

This chain uses TRBV5-1 with TRBJ2-5; D is perhaps TRBD1 (6 bases). The germline V gene encodes CDR1 SGHRS and CDR2 YFSETQ. The CDR3 has 15 residues. Trimming left V 3 bases short and J 3 bases short, with 15 bases between. The CDR3 DNA sequence: TGCGCCAGCAGCTCACCTTCAACAGGGAAAGAGACCCAGTACTTC. Encoded protein: CASSSPSTGKETQYF.

The genes are TRBV5-4 and TRBJ1-2; a possible D gene is TRBD1 (6 bases). Looked up from germline, CDR1 is SGHNT and CDR2 is YYREEE (reference sequence). This CDR3 has 13 residues. V gave up 0 bases and J gave up 8 bases, with 11 bases separating them. CDR3 loop: CASSLDRDKGYTF. The CDR3, as DNA: TGTGCCAGCAGCTTGGACAGGGATAAGGGCTACACCTTC.

The chain's CDR3 is CASTFTGANVLTF. The CDR3 region has the DNA TGTGCCAGCACTTTTACTGGGGCCAACGTCCTGACTTTC. The V call is TRBV25-1, the J call TRBJ2-6; no clear D. Trimming left V 7 bases short and J 2 bases short, with 6 bases between. Germline CDR1 and CDR2: MGHDK and SYGVNS. The CDR3 contains 13 residues.

This sequence joins TRBV4-1 and TRBJ2-5, with 8 bases matching TRBD2. V shed 0 bases, J shed 5 bases, and the junction held 8 bases outside the gene matches. The CDR3 consists of 16 residues. Germline CDR1 and CDR2: MGHRA and YSYEKL. CDR3 loop: CASSQDPGRVWETQYF. Written as DNA, the CDR3 is TGCGCCAGCAGCCAAGATCCCGGGAGGGTATGGGAGACCCAGTACTTC.

The genes are TRBV30 and TRBJ2-7; possible D gene TRBD2, 6 bases. Germline values: CDR1 GTSNPN, CDR2 SVGIG (reference sequence). Trimming left V 0 bases short and J 7 bases short, with 13 bases between. CDR3 length equals 13 residues. CDR3 sequence (DNA): TGTGCCTGGAGTGTAAGGGACTCAAGGGAGCAGTACTTC. It encodes CAWSVRDSREQYF.